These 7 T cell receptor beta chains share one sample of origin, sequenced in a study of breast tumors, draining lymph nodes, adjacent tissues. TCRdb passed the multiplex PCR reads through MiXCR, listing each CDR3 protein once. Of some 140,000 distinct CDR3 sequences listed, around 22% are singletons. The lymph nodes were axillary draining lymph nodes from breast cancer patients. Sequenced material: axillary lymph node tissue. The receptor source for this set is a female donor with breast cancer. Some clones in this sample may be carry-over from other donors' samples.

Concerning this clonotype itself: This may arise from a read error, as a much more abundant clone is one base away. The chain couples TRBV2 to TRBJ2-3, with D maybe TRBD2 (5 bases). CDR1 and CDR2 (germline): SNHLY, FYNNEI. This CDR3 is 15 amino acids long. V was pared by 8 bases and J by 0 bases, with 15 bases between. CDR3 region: CASGSSGLSTDTQYF. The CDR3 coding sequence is TGTGCCAGCGGCTCAAGCGGACTCAGCACAGATACGCAGTATTTT.

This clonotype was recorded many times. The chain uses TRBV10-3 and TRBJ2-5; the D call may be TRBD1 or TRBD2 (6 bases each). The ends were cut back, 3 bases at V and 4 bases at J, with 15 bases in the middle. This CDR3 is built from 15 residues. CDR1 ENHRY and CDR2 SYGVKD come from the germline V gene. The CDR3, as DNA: TGTGCCATCAGTGACGAGGGGGGAGGACGAGAGACCCAGTACTTC. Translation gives CAISDEGGGRETQYF.

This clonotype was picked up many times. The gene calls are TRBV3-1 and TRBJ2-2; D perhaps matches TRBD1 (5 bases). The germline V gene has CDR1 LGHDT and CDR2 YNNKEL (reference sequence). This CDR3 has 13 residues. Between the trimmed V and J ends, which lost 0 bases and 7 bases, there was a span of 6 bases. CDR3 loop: CASSQEGDGELFF. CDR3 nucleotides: TGTGCCAGCAGCCAAGAAGGGGACGGGGAGCTGTTTTTT.

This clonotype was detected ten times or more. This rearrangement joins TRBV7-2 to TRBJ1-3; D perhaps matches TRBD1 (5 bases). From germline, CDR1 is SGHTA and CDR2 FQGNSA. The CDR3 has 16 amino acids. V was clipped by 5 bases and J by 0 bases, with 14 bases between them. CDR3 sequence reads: CASSPTVSLSGNTIYF. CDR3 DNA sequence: TGTGCCAGCAGCCCGACAGTATCCCTCTCTGGAAACACCATATATTTT.

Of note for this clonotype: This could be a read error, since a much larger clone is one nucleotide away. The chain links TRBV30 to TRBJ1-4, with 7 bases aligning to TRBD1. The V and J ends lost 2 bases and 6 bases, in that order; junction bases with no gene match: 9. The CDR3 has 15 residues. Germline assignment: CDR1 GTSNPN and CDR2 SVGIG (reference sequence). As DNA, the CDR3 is TGTGCCTGGAGTCCCTGCAGACAGGGTTATGAAAAACTGTTTTTT. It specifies CAWSPCRQGYEKLFF.

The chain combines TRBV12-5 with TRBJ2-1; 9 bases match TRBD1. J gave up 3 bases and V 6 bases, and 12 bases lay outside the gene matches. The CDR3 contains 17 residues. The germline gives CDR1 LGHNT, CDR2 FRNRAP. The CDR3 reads CASGGTGIEGGYNEQFF. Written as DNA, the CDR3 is TGTGCTAGTGGGGGGACAGGGATTGAGGGAGGCTACAATGAGCAGTTCTTC.

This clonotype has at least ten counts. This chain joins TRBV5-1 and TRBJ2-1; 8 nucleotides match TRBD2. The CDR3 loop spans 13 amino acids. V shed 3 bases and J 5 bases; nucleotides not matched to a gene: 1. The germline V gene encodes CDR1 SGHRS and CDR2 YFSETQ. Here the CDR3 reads CASSYGGDNEQFF. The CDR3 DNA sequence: TGCGCCAGCAGCTACGGGGGGGACAATGAGCAGTTCTTC. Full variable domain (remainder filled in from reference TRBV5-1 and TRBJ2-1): KAGVTQTPRYLIKTRGQQVTLSCSPISGHRSVSWYQQTPGQGLQFLFEYFSETQRNKGNFPGRFSGRQFSNSRSEMNVSTLELGDSALYLCASSYGGDNEQFFGPGTRLTVL.